The source of this T cell receptor (beta chain) is a study of T cell responses to AZD1222 COVID-19 vaccine. Notes on the study in general: Most donors were white British and more were female, and clonal diversity was possibly underestimated. Spike-specific TCR breadth and depth grew following two AZD1222 doses. Repertoires were collected only later (after the peak T cell response had occurred).

V trimming: 4 bases; J trimming: 12 bases; junction bases outside the gene matches: 18. The length of the CDR3 is 15 residues. From germline, CDR1 is MNHEY and CDR2 SMNVEV (reference sequence). Only in-frame clones appear in the TCRdb table, and some are missing; sequencing was by immunoSEQ multiplex PCR. This table holds around 220,000 clones, around 94% found once. As for this clone: Its antigen remains unknown.

This TCR was recovered from an adult who received the MenACWY meningococcal vaccine as a control. Sequencing used peripheral blood, obtained 28 days after the second dose of the MenACWY control vaccine. The genes are TRBV27 and TRBJ2-7; 7 nucleotides match TRBD1. Here the CDR3 reads CASSSYTGTAKPPYF. For the CDR3, the DNA is TGTGCCAGCAGTTCTTACACCGGGACAGCAAAGCCGCCGTACTTC.